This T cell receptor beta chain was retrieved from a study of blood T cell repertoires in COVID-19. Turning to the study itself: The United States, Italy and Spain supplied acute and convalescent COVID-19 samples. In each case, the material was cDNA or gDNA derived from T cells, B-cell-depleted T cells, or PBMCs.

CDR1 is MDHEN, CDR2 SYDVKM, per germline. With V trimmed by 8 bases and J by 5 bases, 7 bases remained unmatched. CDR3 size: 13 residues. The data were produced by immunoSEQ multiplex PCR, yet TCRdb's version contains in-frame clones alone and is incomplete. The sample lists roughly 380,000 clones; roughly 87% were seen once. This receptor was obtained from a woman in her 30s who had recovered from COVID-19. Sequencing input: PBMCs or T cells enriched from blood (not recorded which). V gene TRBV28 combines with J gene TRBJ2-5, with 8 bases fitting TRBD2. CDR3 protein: CASALGGVETQYF. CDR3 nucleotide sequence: TGTGCCAGCGCCCTCGGGGGGGTGGAGACCCAGTACTTC.